The present T cell receptor beta chain was sequenced within a study of CD8 T cells in Susac syndrome. Study-level background: Patients with Susac syndrome had blood drawn and were at that point therapy-naive, on corticosteroids, or on intravenous immunoglobulin alone.

After extraction with the RNeasy kit, roughly 0.45 to 1 ug of the RNA was reverse transcribed using random hexamers. With immunoSEQ multiplex PCR, TCR beta CDR3 was amplified across 54 Vbeta and 13 Jbeta. Via MiXCR, TCRdb re-called the immunoSEQ multiplex PCR reads, giving one row per CDR3 protein. The table includes around 81,000 distinct CDR3 sequences, approximately 93% detected once. With 7 bases removed from V and 2 bases from J, the gap between germline ends came to 17 bases. The CDR3 runs to 15 residues. CD8+ and CD4+ T cells from blood underwent TCR beta sequencing. Both CD4+ and CD8+ T cells were negatively isolated, and TEMRA cells underwent FACS enrichment.

Source material: CD8+ T cells from PBMCs. This sequence joins TRBV12-3 or TRBV12-4 and TRBJ2-5; either TRBD1 or TRBD2 may fit D (5 bases each). The sequence was collected from a human donor with Susac syndrome. In DNA form, the CDR3 reads TGTGCCAGCACCCTACTTGGGACCAAACAAGAGACCCAGTACTTC. Residues: CASTLLGTKQETQYF.